The TCR beta chain under discussion was sequenced for a study of beta chain features in type 1 diabetes. All of the isolated RNA was reverse transcribed, so expressed TCRB transcripts were sequenced. The average read count of naive, central memory and regulatory T cell samples was about 3.57 million. Sequencing used immunoSEQ multiplex PCR; TCRdb keeps in-frame clones, though not all of them. The sample has 250,000 to 300,000 clones, 24% seen once; the top ten hold about 0.012%. Study-level points and caveats: At VDJ recombination sites, type 1 diabetes patients had fewer insertions and more deleted nucleotides. Cells with high TCR expression could be over-represented by cDNA sequencing. Moderate yet significant TCRB CDR3 shortening was seen in Type 1 diabetes patients in all four CD4+ subsets.

Trimming took 4 bases from V and 2 from J; bases not matched to a gene: 2. The CDR3 length is 15 residues. From germline, CDR1 is SNHLY and CDR2 FYNNEI. This clone was counted between two and nine times. Its antigen is still unknown. The sequence was collected from a woman in her 30s with type 1 diabetes. The chain combines TRBV2 with TRBJ2-6; 7 bases are a match to TRBD1. Sample: naive CD4+ T cells from blood. The CDR3 region has the DNA TGTGCCAGCAGTGGGCAGGGGGCTGGGGCCAACGTCCTGACTTTC. This translates into CASSGQGAGANVLTF.